Below are 23 T cell receptor beta chains sequenced from a single sample in a study of blood T cell repertoires in COVID-19. Only in-frame clones appear in the TCRdb table, and some are missing; sequencing was by immunoSEQ multiplex PCR. Of about 130,000 clones in the sample, approximately 83% were seen once. The sequenced material came from peripheral blood. These TCRs come from a woman between 50 and 59 years old with acute or convalescent COVID-19.

The table lists this clone with a count of one. The chain uses TRBV19 and TRBJ1-2; tentative D call: TRBD1 (6 bases). Germline V CDR1 and CDR2: LNHDA, SQIVND (reference sequence). The CDR3 length is 14 residues. Deletions cut 3 bases from V and 3 bases from J, with 11 bases between. Here the CDR3 DNA reads TGTGCCAGTAGTATCAGGGGCGAGTACTATGGCTACACCTTC. Amino acids: CASSIRGEYYGYTF.

This chain links TRBV18 with TRBJ1-3, with TRBD1 matching 7 bases. V lost 6 bases and J lost 1; bases outside the gene matches: 15. Germline values: CDR1 KGHSH, CDR2 LQKENI. This CDR3 region has 18 residues. The CDR3 spells CASSSRQGSGMSGNTIYF. Written as DNA, the CDR3 is TGTGCCAGCTCTTCACGACAGGGTAGCGGGATGTCTGGAAACACCATATATTTT. Using reference TRBV18 and TRBJ1-3 for the parts outside the CDR3, the full variable domain is NAGVMQNPRHLVRRRGQEARLRCSPMKGHSHVYWYRQLPEEGLKFMVYLQKENIIDESGMPKERFSAEFPKEGPSILRIQQVVRGDSAAYFCASSSRQGSGMSGNTIYFGEGSWLTVV.

This clone showed up just a few times. CDR3 loop: CAWTLRGGAYIFF. DNA of the CDR3: TGTGCCTGGACCCTACGAGGGGGGGCGTATATATTCTTC. The genes are TRBV30 and TRBJ2-1, with D possibly being TRBD2 (7 bases). Trimming removed 4 bases at V and 16 bases at J, with 23 bases between. The CDR3 runs 13 residues. Per germline, CDR1 GTSNPN and CDR2 SVGIG (reference sequence).

The J gene is TRBJ2-7, the V gene TRBV9; TRBD1 matches at 11 bases. Germline assignment: CDR1 SGDLS and CDR2 YYNGEE. The CDR3 contains 15 residues. J lost 2 bases, V lost 4 bases, and 5 bases had no gene match. The CDR3 spells CASSKGQGGTYEQYF. The CDR3 coding sequence is TGTGCCAGCAGCAAGGGACAGGGGGGAACCTACGAGCAGTACTTC.

The chain is built from TRBV24-1 and TRBJ1-2; TRBD1 matches at 8 bases. The CDR3 totals 13 residues. CDR1 and CDR2 from the germline V gene are KGHDR and SFDVKD. V lost 2 bases, J lost 5 bases, and 0 bases stayed unmatched. CDR3 in amino acids: CATSDWTGYGYTF. The CDR3 DNA reads TGTGCCACCAGTGATTGGACAGGGTATGGCTACACCTTC.

This chain links TRBV9 with TRBJ1-6, with D perhaps TRBD1 (5 bases). V lost 4 bases to trimming and J lost 6 bases, with 11 bases between them. The CDR3 covers 14 residues. Germline CDR1 SGDLS, CDR2 YYNGEE. CDR3 amino acids: CASSPFGGNSPLHF. The DNA of the CDR3 is TGTGCCAGCAGCCCCTTCGGGGGTAATTCACCCCTCCACTTT.

The chain employs TRBV12-5 and TRBJ1-3; 8 positions match TRBD1. J was trimmed by 3 bases and V by 6 bases; bases with no gene match: 10. The length of the CDR3 is 16 residues. CDR1 and CDR2 from the germline V gene are LGHNT and FRNRAP. The CDR3 sequence: CASGQGQGLIGNTIYF. DNA of the CDR3: TGTGCTAGTGGACAAGGACAGGGCTTAATTGGAAACACCATATATTTT.

This clone was detected a few times. The rearrangement uses TRBV3-1 (or the pseudogene TRBV3-2) and TRBJ1-2; TRBD1 aligns across 7 bases. CDR1 and CDR2 from the germline V gene are LGHDT and YNNKEL (reference sequence). CDR3 length: 16 residues. V was pared by 0 bases and J by 7 bases, with 11 bases of the junction left unmatched. As DNA, the CDR3 is TGTGCCAGCAGCCAAGAGCCGACAGGGCGCGTAGGTGGCTACACCTTC. It translates to CASSQEPTGRVGGYTF.

The chain carries TRBV28 and TRBJ2-7; 8 positions agree with TRBD2. The CDR3 extends over 15 amino acids. The germline V gene encodes CDR1 MDHEN and CDR2 SYDVKM. V lost 2 bases, J lost 1 base, and 4 bases stayed unmatched. Here the CDR3 reads CASSLGRGGSYEQYF. The CDR3 bases are TGTGCCAGCAGTTTAGGTCGGGGGGGTTCCTACGAGCAGTACTTC.

This clone was counted a few times. This sequence joins TRBV5-1 and TRBJ2-5, with 8 bases that match TRBD1. V lost 3 bases, J lost 4 bases, and 8 bases stayed unmatched. CDR1 is SGHRS, CDR2 YFSETQ, per germline. The CDR3 loop spans 15 amino acids. CDR3 sequence (DNA): TGCGCCAGCAGCTCTGGACAGGGTTCAGGAGAGACCCAGTACTTC. This codes for CASSSGQGSGETQYF.

The chain joins TRBV3-1 (or the pseudogene TRBV3-2) to TRBJ2-2, with D tentatively TRBD1 (6 bases). The CDR3 runs 16 residues. Germline V lookup: CDR1 LGHDT, CDR2 YNNKEL (reference sequence). V was trimmed by 0 bases and J by 7 bases, leaving 15 bases between them. In DNA, the CDR3 is TGTGCCAGCAGCCAAGATCCACAGGGTAGGGTCGGGGAGCTGTTTTTT. Translated, it gives CASSQDPQGRVGELFF.

This clone was detected only a few times. The chain combines TRBV28 with TRBJ1-5; the match to TRBD1 covers 10 bases. Germline lookup yields CDR1 MDHEN and CDR2 SYDVKM. The CDR3 covers 15 residues. The J segment lost 6 bases and the V segment lost 2 bases, leaving 4 bases of the junction unmatched. DNA of the CDR3: TGTGCCAGCAGTTTAGGGACAGGGGTTCGTCAGCCCCAGCATTTT. It yields the protein CASSLGTGVRQPQHF.

This chain links TRBV10-2 with TRBJ1-2; possibly TRBD1 for D (5 bases). Germline V lookup: CDR1 WSHSY, CDR2 SAAADI. V lost 7 bases to trimming and J lost 4 bases, with 13 bases between them. CDR3 size: 13 residues. CDR3 nucleotides: TGCGCCAGCAATGAAGGCAGGGCCTATGGCTACACCTTC. Amino acid sequence: CASNEGRAYGYTF.

This chain connects TRBV5-1 to TRBJ2-1; D remains ambiguous. Germline V gene lookup returns CDR1 SGHRS and CDR2 YFSETQ. V was clipped by 1 base and J by 6 bases, with 17 bases between them. This CDR3 spans 16 amino acids. DNA for the CDR3: TGCGCCAGCAGCTTGAATTCGAGAGTGGGCGTCAATGAGCAGTTCTTC. Protein: CASSLNSRVGVNEQFF.

The rearrangement joins TRBV7-9 to TRBJ2-7; D might be TRBD1 (5 bases). This CDR3 comprises 14 residues. Trimming shortened V by 4 bases and J by 2 bases, and 12 bases separated the two germline ends. In germline, CDR1 is SEHNR, CDR2 FQNEAQ (reference sequence). This CDR3 reads CASSSTRQTYEQYF. In DNA form, the CDR3 reads TGTGCCAGCAGCTCAACCCGACAGACCTACGAGCAGTACTTC. Using reference TRBV7-9 and TRBJ2-7 for the parts outside the CDR3, the full variable domain is DTGVSQNPRHKITKRGQNVTFRCDPISEHNRLYWYRQTLGQGPEFLTYFQNEAQLEKSRLLSDRFSAERPKGSFSTLEIQRTEQGDSAMYLCASSSTRQTYEQYFGPGTRLTVT.

V is TRBV3-1 (or the pseudogene TRBV3-2) and J is TRBJ1-2, with 7 positions matching TRBD1. This CDR3 region has 15 residues. Germline-derived CDR1 and CDR2 are LGHDT and YNNKEL (reference sequence). With V trimmed by 2 bases and J by 3 bases, 6 bases remained unmatched. CDR3 loop: CASSQKITGDYGYTF. CDR3 bases: TGTGCCAGCAGCCAAAAAATTACAGGGGACTATGGCTACACCTTC.

This clone occurred once. The chain combines TRBV6-1 with TRBJ1-3; D is undetermined. Between the trimmed V and J ends, which lost 1 base and 7 bases, there was a span of 23 bases. The CDR3 loop spans 18 amino acids. Germline loops: CDR1 MNHNS, CDR2 SASEGT. The CDR3 protein is CASSEDFYPNLVRNTIYF. The CDR3 region has the DNA TGTGCCAGCAGTGAAGACTTTTATCCGAACTTAGTCCGGAACACCATATATTTT.

This clone came up once. This chain links TRBV5-1 with TRBJ2-3, with 8 positions matching TRBD1. The ends lost 7 bases at V and 3 bases at J; junction bases unmatched: 7. In germline, CDR1 is SGHRS, CDR2 YFSETQ. CDR3 size: 14 residues. CDR3 in amino acids: CASVQGAATDTQYF. In DNA, the CDR3 is TGCGCCAGCGTCCAGGGGGCCGCTACAGATACGCAGTATTTT. Together with reference TRBV5-1 and TRBJ2-3, the CDR3 gives the full variable domain: KAGVTQTPRYLIKTRGQQVTLSCSPISGHRSVSWYQQTPGQGLQFLFEYFSETQRNKGNFPGRFSGRQFSNSRSEMNVSTLELGDSALYLCASVQGAATDTQYFGPGTRLTVL.

V is TRBV6-6 and J is TRBJ2-2; 8 nucleotides agree with TRBD1. Germline V gene sequence: CDR1 MNHNY, CDR2 SVGAGI (reference sequence). V was pared by 5 bases and J by 1 base, with 3 bases of the junction left unmatched. This CDR3 comprises 15 residues. CDR3 region: CASSPGTGNTGELFF. Written as DNA, the CDR3 is TGTGCCAGCAGTCCCGGGACAGGGAACACCGGGGAGCTGTTTTTT.

V gene TRBV3-1 (or the pseudogene TRBV3-2) combines with J gene TRBJ1-1, with D unresolved. Germline V CDR1 and CDR2: LGHDT, YNNKEL (reference sequence). This CDR3 is 15 amino acids long. V was pared by 5 bases and J by 0 bases, with 13 bases between. DNA of the CDR3: TGTGCCAGCAGCAGATCAGATACCATGAACACTGAAGCTTTCTTT. Amino acids: CASSRSDTMNTEAFF.

The rearrangement joins TRBV19 to TRBJ1-1; D is unresolved. The CDR3 runs to 12 residues. Germline values: CDR1 LNHDA, CDR2 SQIVND (reference sequence). V lost 7 bases, J lost 7 bases, and 13 bases lay in between. Here the CDR3 reads CASTTLRGEAFF. The CDR3 coding sequence is TGTGCCAGTACTACACTCCGGGGTGAAGCTTTCTTT.

The rearrangement joins TRBV15 to TRBJ2-3, with D unclear. Trimming removed 0 bases from V and 3 bases from J, with 7 bases in between. This CDR3 is built from 14 residues. Germline V gene sequence: CDR1 LNHNV, CDR2 YYDKDF (reference sequence). CDR3 nucleotides: TGTGCCACCAGCAGAGATCGAGTAACAGATACGCAGTATTTT. Its protein is CATSRDRVTDTQYF.

This chain joins TRBV19 and TRBJ1-3; the D gene is possibly TRBD1 (6 bases). CDR3 length: 16 amino acids. Germline CDR1 LNHDA, CDR2 SQIVND (reference sequence). With 3 bases removed from V and 0 bases from J, the gap between germline ends came to 12 bases. CDR3: CASSIAGAYSGNTIYF. The DNA of the CDR3 is TGTGCCAGTAGTATCGCAGGGGCATACTCTGGAAACACCATATATTTT.